The 24 T cell receptor beta chains reported below all come from one sample, sequenced in a study of response to subunit inactivated influenza vaccine. TCRdb redid the calling of the RT-PCR reads with MiXCR, one entry per CDR3 protein. The profile covers 560,000 or so distinct CDR3 sequences, with less than 10% appearing a single time and 13% taken by the ten largest. Material: PBMCs from blood, obtained roughly 24 months after vaccination. The source of these receptors is a man aged 45 to 70 who received an inactivated influenza vaccine.

This clonotype was counted only a few times. V is TRBV7-2 and J is TRBJ1-3; no reliable D call. CDR3 length equals 15 residues. Looked up from germline, CDR1 is SGHTA and CDR2 is FQGNSA. V was clipped by 7 bases and J by 6 bases, with 19 bases between them. The CDR3 reads CASTFSGQYKNTIYF. The CDR3 DNA sequence: TGTGCCAGCACATTTTCCGGGCAGTATAAAAACACCATATATTTT.

The chain couples TRBV3-1 to TRBJ2-1, with D unresolved. Germline CDR1 LGHDT, CDR2 YNNKEL (reference sequence). The CDR3 runs to 16 residues. With 2 bases removed from V and 4 bases from J, the gap between germline ends came to 15 bases. The DNA of the CDR3 is TGTGCCAGCAGCCAAAGGCGGATGGGGATTTACAATGAGCAGTTCTTC. The encoded protein is CASSQRRMGIYNEQFF.

This clonotype was detected only a few times. The CDR3 sequence: CASSWTPPGQGGSPLHF. Written as DNA, the CDR3 is TGTGCCAGCAGCTGGACCCCGCCCGGACAGGGCGGTTCACCCCTCCACTTT. The V gene is TRBV5-5, the J gene TRBJ1-6; the match to TRBD1 covers 8 bases. V shed 3 bases, J shed 9 bases, and the junction held 14 bases outside the gene matches. This CDR3 comprises 17 residues. The V gene's germline CDR1 is SGHKS and CDR2 YYEKEE (reference sequence).

This clonotype was observed a few times. This sequence joins TRBV20-1 and TRBJ2-1; D not resolved. Germline CDR1 DFQATT, CDR2 SNEGSKA (reference sequence). The CDR3 spans 11 residues. Trimming left V 2 bases short and J 7 bases short, with 6 bases between. The CDR3 DNA reads as TGCAGTGCTAGAATGGGGAATGAGCAGTTCTTC. Protein sequence: CSARMGNEQFF.

The J gene is TRBJ2-5, the V gene TRBV7-2; 7 bases align to TRBD2. Germline values: CDR1 SGHTA, CDR2 FQGNSA. CDR3 size: 15 residues. V dropped 4 bases and J dropped 2; count of bases not matched to a gene: 7. CDR3 sequence: CASSSRLALQETQYF. The CDR3 coding sequence is TGTGCCAGCAGCTCCAGACTAGCACTACAAGAGACCCAGTACTTC.

This clonotype was seen only a few times. This chain connects TRBV7-2 to TRBJ2-2, with D tentatively TRBD2 (6 bases). This CDR3 has 14 amino acids. Trimming pared 1 base from V and 6 bases from J, leaving 9 bases between. Per the germline V gene, CDR1 is SGHTA and CDR2 is FQGNSA. The CDR3 sequence: CASSLVIAAGELFF. CDR3 in DNA: TGTGCCAGCAGCTTAGTTATAGCGGCCGGGGAGCTGTTTTTT.

The table lists this clonotype with a few counts. The chain combines TRBV10-3 with TRBJ2-6; no reliable D call. Germline CDR1 reads ENHRY; CDR2 reads SYGVKD. This CDR3 region has 14 residues. V lost 4 bases, J lost 2 bases, and 6 bases lay in between. CDR3 loop: CAISAVPGANVLTF. DNA for the CDR3: TGTGCCATCAGTGCGGTCCCTGGGGCCAACGTCCTGACTTTC.

The rearrangement links TRBV5-1 to TRBJ2-7; weak D call: TRBD2 (5 bases). The germline V gene encodes CDR1 SGHRS and CDR2 YFSETQ. The CDR3 has 13 amino acids. Deletions cut 7 bases from V and 2 bases from J, with 13 bases between. CDR3 amino acids: CASRLGIPYEQYF. The CDR3 DNA reads as TGCGCCAGCCGTCTCGGGATTCCCTACGAGCAGTACTTC.

The chain recombines TRBV20-1 with TRBJ2-1; 7 positions agree with TRBD1. The germline gives CDR1 DFQATT, CDR2 SNEGSKA (reference sequence). The CDR3 extends over 15 amino acids. Trimming removed 4 bases from V and 7 bases from J; junction bases left unmatched: 13. CDR3 region: CSATSVKGARNEQFF. Here the CDR3 DNA reads TGCAGTGCTACCTCGGTGAAGGGGGCTCGGAATGAGCAGTTCTTC.

This clonotype was seen many times. This chain joins TRBV7-2 and TRBJ1-3; weak D call: TRBD1 (6 bases). CDR3 length: 16 amino acids. CDR1 and CDR2 (germline): SGHTA, FQGNSA. Trimming cost V 3 bases and J 2 bases, with 14 bases left between them. Here the CDR3 reads CASSFHGGGTGNTIYF. The DNA of the CDR3 is TGTGCCAGCAGCTTTCATGGGGGCGGAACTGGAAACACCATATATTTT.

This clonotype was seen at least ten times. The chain employs TRBV12-3 or TRBV12-4 and TRBJ1-1; TRBD1 agrees at 7 bases. V dropped 6 bases and J dropped 1; count of bases not matched to a gene: 5. The CDR3 has 14 residues. CDR3 nucleotide sequence: TGTGCCAGCAGAGGAGCAGGGGGGAACACTGAAGCTTTCTTT. This encodes CASRGAGGNTEAFF.

The V gene is TRBV7-2, the J gene TRBJ2-7; D is undetermined. The ends were cut back, 2 bases at V and 1 base at J, with 9 bases in the middle. The germline CDR1 and CDR2 sequences are SGHTA and FQGNSA. The CDR3 is 14 residues long. This CDR3 reads CASSLIIESYEQYF. The CDR3 nucleotides are TGTGCCAGCAGCTTAATTATAGAATCCTACGAGCAGTACTTC. Complete variable domain (other parts from reference TRBV7-2 and TRBJ2-7): GAGVSQSPSNKVTEKGKDVELRCDPISGHTALYWYRQSLGQGLEFLIYFQGNSAPDKSGLPSDRFSAERTGGSVSTLTIQRTQQEDSAVYLCASSLIIESYEQYFGPGTRLTVT.

This clonotype was seen at least ten times. V gene TRBV11-2 combines with J gene TRBJ2-3; 7 bases align to TRBD1. This CDR3 comprises 16 residues. Losses at the gene ends were 4 bases for V and 2 bases for J; bases not matched to a gene: 9. CDR1 is SGHAT and CDR2 is FQNNGV in the germline V gene. The CDR3 region is CASSSGTGTVTDTQYF. The CDR3 DNA follows: TGTGCCAGCAGCTCAGGGACCGGGACAGTCACAGATACGCAGTATTTT.

In its sample, this clonotype was seen many times. Mismatch with germline at one junction end may stem from a read error. This chain joins TRBV20-1 and TRBJ2-5; D uncertain. This CDR3 comprises 14 residues. Germline CDR1 and CDR2: DFQATT and SNEGSKA (reference sequence). CDR3 nucleotide sequence: TGCAATGCTCCCGGCGCACAGTACCAAGAGACCCAGTACTTC. Translated: CNAPGAQYQETQYF.

The CDR3 protein is CASSYLSGVSTDTQYF. The CDR3, as DNA: TGTGCCAGCAGTTACCTTAGCGGGGTCAGCACAGATACGCAGTATTTT. The gene calls are TRBV6-2 or TRBV6-3 and TRBJ2-3; 8 nucleotides align to TRBD2. J lost 0 bases, V lost 2 bases, and 4 bases had no gene match. Germline assignment: CDR1 MNHEY and CDR2 SVGEGT. There are 16 residues in the CDR3.

This clonotype was counted ten times or more. The chain uses TRBV7-8 and TRBJ1-5, with no clear D. V was pared by 2 bases and J by 3 bases, with 11 bases between. This CDR3 has 15 residues. CDR1 is SGHVS and CDR2 is FQNEAQ in the germline V gene. The CDR3 region is CASSLHRVLNQPQHF. CDR3 in DNA: TGTGCCAGCAGCTTACATCGGGTCCTCAATCAGCCCCAGCATTTT.

The rearrangement uses TRBV6-5 and TRBJ2-6, with D hard to call. Looked up from germline, CDR1 is MNHEY and CDR2 is SVGAGI. CDR3 size: 15 residues. V was cut by 0 bases and J by 1 base, with 4 bases left in between. CDR3 loop: CASSYSESGANVLTF. In DNA form, the CDR3 reads TGTGCCAGCAGTTACTCTGAGTCTGGGGCCAACGTCCTGACTTTC.

This chain links TRBV18 with TRBJ2-5, with a possible D match to TRBD1 (7 bases). Trimming removed 0 bases at V and 6 bases at J, with 14 bases between. The CDR3 totals 15 residues. From germline, CDR1 is KGHSH and CDR2 LQKENI. In nucleotides, the CDR3 is TGTGCCAGCTCACCACCTGGCAGGGGGGAAAAGACCCAGTACTTC. Translated, it gives CASSPPGRGEKTQYF.

This clonotype was seen more than once but under ten times. CDR3 coding DNA: TGTGCCATCAGTTCGGAGGGATTAGCTAACTATGGCTACACCTTC. Amino acid sequence: CAISSEGLANYGYTF. The rearrangement uses TRBV10-3 and TRBJ1-2; D remains unclear. The V end lost 5 bases, the J end lost 0 bases, and 13 bases lay between the germline ends. Looked up from germline, CDR1 is ENHRY and CDR2 is SYGVKD. The CDR3 is 15 residues long.

The chain couples TRBV18 to TRBJ1-2; D might be TRBD1 (5 bases). Germline V gene sequence: CDR1 KGHSH, CDR2 LQKENI. Trimming cost V 3 bases and J 6 bases, with 17 bases left between them. This CDR3 has 15 amino acids. The CDR3 bases are TGTGCCAGCTCACCGATAAGGGGACTAACGAATGGCTACACCTTC. This sequence encodes CASSPIRGLTNGYTF. The full variable domain, in which reference TRBV18 and TRBJ1-2 provide the parts outside the CDR3, is NAGVMQNPRHLVRRRGQEARLRCSPMKGHSHVYWYRQLPEEGLKFMVYLQKENIIDESGMPKERFSAEFPKEGPSILRIQQVVRGDSAAYFCASSPIRGLTNGYTFGSGTRLTVV.

The genes are TRBV9 and TRBJ2-5; possible D gene TRBD1, 6 bases. V lost 4 bases to trimming and J lost 5 bases, with 18 bases between them. This CDR3 has 15 amino acids. Germline V CDR1 and CDR2: SGDLS, YYNGEE. CDR3 sequence (DNA): TGTGCCAGCAGCCCACGACAGGCGGGCTACGAGACCCAGTACTTC. It specifies CASSPRQAGYETQYF. Using reference TRBV9 and TRBJ2-5 for the parts outside the CDR3, the full variable domain is DSGVTQTPKHLITATGQRVTLRCSPRSGDLSVYWYQQSLDQGLQFLIQYYNGEERAKGNILERFSAQQFPDLHSELNLSSLELGDSALYFCASSPRQAGYETQYFGPGTRLLVL.

The V call is TRBV7-9, the J call TRBJ2-5, with D possibly matching TRBD2 (6 bases). Germline CDR1 reads SEHNR; CDR2 reads FQNEAQ (reference sequence). Trimming removed 4 bases at V and 5 bases at J, with 11 bases between. This CDR3 contains 13 residues. The CDR3, as DNA: TGTGCCAGCAGCTGGGACTCTGGGGAGACCCAGTACTTC. Amino acids: CASSWDSGETQYF.

The chain recombines TRBV20-1 with TRBJ1-1; possibly TRBD1 for D (6 bases). Germline values: CDR1 DFQATT, CDR2 SNEGSKA (reference sequence). V was cut by 6 bases and J by 10 bases, with 15 bases left in between. CDR3 length: 11 residues. The CDR3 coding sequence is TGCAGTGCAAACCCAGGGGTTGGAGCTTTCTTT. This translates into CSANPGVGAFF.

This clonotype occurred a few times. This chain joins TRBV12-3 or TRBV12-4 and TRBJ2-7; TRBD2 agrees at 15 bases. With 3 bases clipped from V and 4 bases from J, the junction kept 16 bases outside the gene matches. This CDR3 comprises 20 residues. The CDR3 reads CASSFVPWTSGRALLYEQYF. The CDR3 DNA is TGTGCCAGCAGTTTCGTCCCATGGACTAGCGGGAGGGCCCTTCTGTACGAGCAGTACTTC.